The 19 T cell receptor beta chains given below trace back to one sample, sequenced in a study of T cell responses to AZD1222 COVID-19 vaccine. TCRdb's table, derived via immunoSEQ multiplex PCR, lists solely in-frame clones and lacks some. The sample consists of over 110,000 clones, more than 85% of them appearing once. This sample comprised peripheral blood, obtained after recovery from COVID-19. These receptors were taken from an adult who had recovered from COVID-19.

This clone came up once. One end of the junction fails to match germline, which may point to a read error. This chain uses TRBV28 with TRBJ1-2, with a tentative D call TRBD1 (6 bases). The CDR3 is 12 amino acids. Germline values: CDR1 MDHEN, CDR2 SYDVKM. CDR3 loop: CAGSRTAYGYTF. In nucleotides, the CDR3 is TGTGCCGGCAGTCGGACAGCCTATGGCTACACCTTC.

V usage is TRBV5-1 and J usage is TRBJ2-7, with D uncertain. CDR1 is SGHRS and CDR2 is YFSETQ in the germline V gene. Trimming pared 3 bases from V and 5 bases from J, leaving 12 bases between. The CDR3 loop spans 13 amino acids. CDR3 sequence (DNA): TGCGCCAGCAGCTCCCTAGGGTTCAACGAGCAGTACTTC. This encodes CASSSLGFNEQYF. The variable domain in full, with the rest retrieved from reference TRBV5-1 and TRBJ2-7, is KAGVTQTPRYLIKTRGQQVTLSCSPISGHRSVSWYQQTPGQGLQFLFEYFSETQRNKGNFPGRFSGRQFSNSRSEMNVSTLELGDSALYLCASSSLGFNEQYFGPGTRLTVT.

The chain employs TRBV7-9 and TRBJ1-5, with D unclear. The CDR3 has 17 residues. V was trimmed by 0 bases and J by 1 base, leaving 13 bases between them. Germline CDR1 is SEHNR and CDR2 is FQNEAQ (reference sequence). CDR3 loop: CASSLAGGLRSNQPQHF. The DNA of the CDR3 is TGTGCCAGCAGCTTAGCGGGCGGGCTGAGGAGCAATCAGCCCCAGCATTTT.

The table lists this clone with a count of one. The J gene is TRBJ2-1, the V gene TRBV10-1, with TRBD2 identical over 12 bases. Germline lookup yields CDR1 WNHNN and CDR2 SYGVQD (reference sequence). This CDR3 region has 16 residues. The V segment lost 11 bases and the J segment 4 bases; nucleotides outside the gene matches: 12. CDR3 amino acids: CASSPPGTSGYNEQFF. CDR3 nucleotide sequence: TGCGCCTCCAGTCCCCCTGGGACTAGCGGGTACAATGAGCAGTTCTTC.

The CDR3 sequence is CASSKESLGVNEQFF. CDR3 coding DNA: TGTGCCAGCAGCAAAGAAAGCCTCGGGGTGAATGAGCAGTTCTTC. The V and J genes are TRBV21-1 and TRBJ2-1; the tabulated D call, TRBD2, remains unverified against the DNA. TRBV21-1 is shown as a pseudogene. This CDR3 spans 15 amino acids.

J is TRBJ2-7 and V is TRBV28; tentative D call: TRBD2 (7 bases). Germline V gene data show CDR1 as MDHEN and CDR2 as SYDVKM. V lost 5 bases to trimming and J lost 3 bases, with 14 bases between them. This CDR3 contains 14 residues. The CDR3 nucleotides read TGTGCCAGCAGTGTAGGGGGGGATGGCTACGAGCAGTACTTC. It encodes CASSVGGDGYEQYF.

This sequence joins TRBV5-1 and TRBJ2-3; 9 bases map to TRBD1. This CDR3 has 16 amino acids. Per the germline V gene, CDR1 is SGHRS and CDR2 is YFSETQ. V gave up 4 bases and J gave up 1 base; unmatched junction bases: 7. The CDR3 reads CASSRNRGRGTDTQYF. CDR3 DNA sequence: TGCGCCAGCAGCCGGAACAGGGGGCGCGGCACAGATACGCAGTATTTT.

To note about this clone: At one end, the junction sequence differs from germline, possibly due to a read error. This chain uses TRBV7-2 with TRBJ2-1; no definite D call. The CDR3 length is 12 residues. Germline V gives CDR1 SGHTA, CDR2 FQGNSA. The CDR3 here is CASSLAHKEQFF. The CDR3 coding sequence is TGTGCCAGCAGCTTAGCGCACAAAGAGCAGTTCTTC.

This clone was found once. The rearrangement joins TRBV6-2 or TRBV6-3 to TRBJ2-2; 12 positions match TRBD2. The V segment lost 6 bases and the J segment 6 bases; nucleotides outside the gene matches: 5. The CDR3 runs to 15 residues. Germline V gives CDR1 MNHEY, CDR2 SVGEGT. The CDR3 DNA sequence: TGTGCCAGCAGCCTCGGACTAGCGGGACCCGGGGAGCTGTTTTTT. Residues: CASSLGLAGPGELFF.

The V gene is TRBV7-2, the J gene TRBJ1-2; 9 positions match TRBD1. The CDR3 has 14 residues. Trimming cost V 6 bases and J 1 base; bases outside gene matches: 3. From germline, CDR1 is SGHTA and CDR2 FQGNSA. The CDR3 region is CASRGDRVNYGYTF. The CDR3 DNA reads TGTGCCAGCAGGGGGGACAGGGTTAACTATGGCTACACCTTC.

V is TRBV11-3 and J is TRBJ1-1; possible D gene TRBD1, 6 bases. V lost 4 bases and J lost 4, with 13 bases in between. Germline CDR1 is SGHNT and CDR2 is YENEEA. CDR3 length: 14 residues. The CDR3 sequence: CASSSPGRGTEAFF. CDR3 bases: TGTGCCAGCAGCTCCCCGGGCAGGGGCACTGAAGCTTTCTTT.

The chain combines TRBV7-9 with TRBJ2-6, with 7 bases matching TRBD1. The V gene end was trimmed by 5 bases and the J gene end by 2 bases; junction bases not matched to a gene: 3. This CDR3 spans 15 amino acids. Germline CDR1 and CDR2: SEHNR and FQNEAQ (reference sequence). This CDR3 is CASSRQGPGANVLTF. CDR3 in DNA: TGTGCCAGCAGCCGACAGGGACCTGGGGCCAACGTCCTGACTTTC.

The chain is built from TRBV28 and TRBJ2-7, with 10 nucleotides matching TRBD1. The germline CDR1 and CDR2 sequences are MDHEN and SYDVKM. The V segment lost 7 bases and the J segment 4 bases; nucleotides outside the gene matches: 7. The CDR3 spans 14 residues. Here the CDR3 DNA reads TGTGCCAGCAACCACCGGGACAGGGGATACGAGCAGTACTTC. Protein: CASNHRDRGYEQYF.

This chain joins TRBV9 and TRBJ2-3, with TRBD2 matching over 9 bases. This CDR3 has 14 amino acids. CDR1 is SGDLS, CDR2 YYNGEE, per germline. Germline trimming cut 4 bases from V and 5 bases from J; bases unmatched to any gene: 5. The CDR3 loop reads CASSPSGTGDTQYF. In DNA form, the CDR3 reads TGTGCCAGCAGCCCTAGCGGGACGGGAGATACGCAGTATTTT.

The chain is built from TRBV30 and TRBJ2-7, with a tentative D call TRBD2 (5 bases). Germline V gene data show CDR1 as GTSNPN and CDR2 as SVGIG (reference sequence). V gave up 5 bases and J gave up 0 bases, with 11 bases separating them. The CDR3 covers 13 residues. The CDR3 spells CAWSHGSSYEQYF. The CDR3 nucleotides are TGTGCCTGGTCACATGGGAGCTCCTACGAGCAGTACTTC.

The gene calls are TRBV4-1 and TRBJ2-1; D possibly matches TRBD1 or TRBD2 (6 bases each). With 9 bases removed from V and 7 bases from J, the gap between germline ends came to 16 bases. Germline assignment: CDR1 MGHRA and CDR2 YSYEKL. The CDR3 has 13 amino acids. Here the CDR3 reads CASASQGRNEQFF. The DNA for the CDR3 is TGCGCCAGTGCTTCCCAGGGGAGGAATGAGCAGTTCTTC.

The chain recombines TRBV5-1 with TRBJ2-1; 7 bases line up with TRBD2. The CDR3 has 14 residues. V was clipped by 4 bases and J by 7 bases; unmatched bases: 8. The germline gives CDR1 SGHRS, CDR2 YFSETQ. CDR3 bases: TGCGCCAGCAGCCGGGACTACCAGGGTAATGAGCAGTTCTTC. It encodes CASSRDYQGNEQFF.

The chain couples TRBV19 to TRBJ1-5; possibly TRBD1 for D (6 bases). The CDR3 runs 15 residues. Deletions cut 1 base from V and 12 bases from J, with 19 bases between. CDR1 and CDR2 from the germline V gene are LNHDA and SQIVND (reference sequence). For the CDR3, the DNA is TGTGCCAGTAGTATAGCCCTAAACGCAGGGGAAAACCAGCATTTT. It is translated as CASSIALNAGENQHF.

This sequence joins TRBV20-1 and TRBJ2-3; no clear D gene. CDR3 length: 11 amino acids. Germline CDR1 is DFQATT and CDR2 is SNEGSKA (reference sequence). Trimming pared 1 base from V and 10 bases from J, leaving 9 bases between. The CDR3 coding sequence is TGCAGTGCTAGAGCTTCCCCCCCGCAGTATTTT. As protein: CSARASPPQYF.